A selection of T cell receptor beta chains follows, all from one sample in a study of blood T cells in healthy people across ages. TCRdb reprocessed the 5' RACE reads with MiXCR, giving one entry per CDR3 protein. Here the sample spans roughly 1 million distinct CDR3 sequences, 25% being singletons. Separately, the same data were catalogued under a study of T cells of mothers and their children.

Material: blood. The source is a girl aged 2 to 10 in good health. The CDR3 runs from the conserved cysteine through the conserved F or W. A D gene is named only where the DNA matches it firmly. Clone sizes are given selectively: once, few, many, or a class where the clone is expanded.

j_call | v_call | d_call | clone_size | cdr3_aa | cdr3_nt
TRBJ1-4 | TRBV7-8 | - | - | CASSFYGTNEKLFF | TGTGCCAGCAGCTTCTATGGGACTAATGAAAAACTGTTTTTT
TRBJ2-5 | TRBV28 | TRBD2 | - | CASSFIRTSAKETQYF | TGCGCCAGCAGTTTTATTAGGACTAGCGCCAAAGAGACCCAGTACTTC
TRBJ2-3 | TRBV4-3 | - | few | CANSQAWGQLFTDTQYF | TGCGCCAACAGCCAAGCCTGGGGCCAGCTGTTCACAGATACGCAGTATTTT
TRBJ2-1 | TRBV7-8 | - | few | CASSSIGSSYNEQFF | TGTGCCAGCAGCTCTATCGGGAGCTCCTACAATGAGCAGTTCTTC
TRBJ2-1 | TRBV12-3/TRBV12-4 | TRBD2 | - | CASSLMGTSFGEQFF | TGTGCCAGCAGTTTAATGGGGACTAGCTTCGGTGAGCAGTTCTTC
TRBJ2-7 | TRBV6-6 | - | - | CASSFRGSQEQYF | TGTGCCAGCAGCTTTCGGGGTTCGCAAGAGCAGTACTTC
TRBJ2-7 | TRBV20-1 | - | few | CSAIPLSTGEVYEQYF | TGCAGTGCTATCCCTCTCAGCACGGGAGAGGTCTACGAGCAGTACTTC
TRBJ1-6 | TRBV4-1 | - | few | CASSQLGPAEYSPLHF | TGCGCCAGCAGCCAATTGGGTCCGGCCGAATATTCACCCCTCCACTTT
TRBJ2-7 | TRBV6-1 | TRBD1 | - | CASSGKGQGGNYEQYF | TGTGCCAGCAGTGGAAAGGGACAGGGGGGAAACTACGAGCAGTACTTC
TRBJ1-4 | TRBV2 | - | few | CASRFRDNLNEKLFF | TGTGCCAGCAGGTTCCGGGACAACTTAAATGAAAAACTGTTTTTT
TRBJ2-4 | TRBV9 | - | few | CASSRDGDLNIQYF | TGTGCCAGCAGCCGAGATGGGGACTTAAACATTCAGTACTTC
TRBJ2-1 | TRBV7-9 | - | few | CASSSRHNEQFF | TGTGCCAGCAGCTCCCGACACAATGAGCAGTTCTTC
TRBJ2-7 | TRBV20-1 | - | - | CSATDLYEQYF | TGCAGTGCTACCGACCTCTACGAGCAGTACTTC
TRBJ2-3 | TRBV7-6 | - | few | CASSLKQNSQDTQYF | TGTGCCAGCAGCTTAAAACAGAATAGTCAAGATACGCAGTATTTT
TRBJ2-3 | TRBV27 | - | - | CASSFIDSDTQYF | TGTGCCAGCAGTTTTATCGATTCAGATACGCAGTATTTT
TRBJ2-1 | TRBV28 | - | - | CASISFQGTPYNEQFF | TGTGCCAGCATTAGTTTCCAGGGGACTCCTTACAATGAGCAGTTCTTC
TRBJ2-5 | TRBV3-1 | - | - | CASSQYGMGKETQYF | TGTGCCAGCAGCCAATACGGGATGGGGAAAGAGACCCAGTACTTC
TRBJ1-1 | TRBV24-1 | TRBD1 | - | CATSDLSGGNTEAFF | TGTGCCACCAGTGATTTGTCAGGGGGGAACACTGAAGCTTTCTTT
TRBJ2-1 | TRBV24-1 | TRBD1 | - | CATSDRDSGYNEQFF | TGTGCCACCAGTGATAGGGACAGCGGCTACAATGAGCAGTTCTTC
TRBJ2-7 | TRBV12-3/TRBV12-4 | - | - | CASRRGFGLEQYF | TGTGCCAGCAGACGGGGGTTTGGTCTCGAGCAGTACTTC
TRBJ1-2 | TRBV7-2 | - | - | CASSLIQGSDYTF | TGTGCCAGCAGCTTAATACAGGGTAGCGACTACACCTTC
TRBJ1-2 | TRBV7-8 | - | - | CASSDTGLNGYTF | TGTGCCAGCAGCGATACAGGGTTAAATGGCTACACCTTC
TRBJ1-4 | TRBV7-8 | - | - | CASSFVAGGVEKLFF | TGTGCCAGCAGCTTCGTGGCGGGGGGCGTTGAAAAACTGTTTTTT
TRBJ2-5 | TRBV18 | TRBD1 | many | CASSPTGGQETQYF | TGTGCCAGCTCACCAACAGGGGGCCAAGAGACCCAGTACTTC
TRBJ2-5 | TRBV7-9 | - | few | CASSFSTLQETQYF | TGTGCCAGCAGCTTTAGCACCCTTCAAGAGACCCAGTACTTC
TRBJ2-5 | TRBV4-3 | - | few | CASSQDGGGTQYF | TGTGCCAGCAGCCAAGACGGTGGGGGGACCCAGTACTTC
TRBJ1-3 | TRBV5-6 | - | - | CASRPPGGGNTIYF | TGTGCCAGCAGACCCCCCGGGGGTGGAAACACCATATATTTT
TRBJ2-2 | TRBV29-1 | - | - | CSVGLAGELFF | TGCAGCGTTGGTTTAGCCGGGGAGCTGTTTTTT
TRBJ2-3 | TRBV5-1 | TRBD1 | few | CASSFWATDREDTQYF | TGCGCCAGCAGCTTTTGGGCCACCGACAGGGAAGATACGCAGTATTTT
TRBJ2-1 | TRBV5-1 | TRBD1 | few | CASSLGTGVNEQFF | TGCGCCAGCAGCTTGGGCACAGGGGTCAATGAGCAGTTCTTC
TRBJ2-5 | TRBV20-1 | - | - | CSASLRWETQYF | TGCAGTGCTAGCCTTAGGTGGGAGACCCAGTACTTC
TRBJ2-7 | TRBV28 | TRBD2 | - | CVSSLTASGRSEQYF | TGTGTCAGCAGTTTAACGGCTAGCGGGAGGTCTGAGCAGTACTTC
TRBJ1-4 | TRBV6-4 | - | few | CASSDSSRTGGEKLFF | TGTGCCAGCAGTGACTCGAGTAGGACGGGGGGAGAAAAACTGTTTTTT
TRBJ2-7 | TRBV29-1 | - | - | CSVGSRQPGAEQYF | TGCAGCGTTGGGTCTCGACAGCCAGGCGCCGAGCAGTACTTC
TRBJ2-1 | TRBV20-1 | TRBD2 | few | CSARDSGSGDPYNEQFF | TGCAGTGCTAGAGATTCCGGGAGCGGGGACCCCTACAATGAGCAGTTCTTC
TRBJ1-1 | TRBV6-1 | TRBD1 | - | CASKQGAIPEAFF | TGTGCCAGCAAACAGGGGGCGATTCCTGAAGCTTTCTTT
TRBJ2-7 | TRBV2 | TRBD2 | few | CASSLPSGYEQYF | TGTGCCAGCAGTCTACCTAGCGGGTACGAGCAGTACTTC
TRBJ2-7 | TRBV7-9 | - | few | CASSHDLPEQYF | TGTGCCAGCAGCCACGACCTCCCCGAGCAGTACTTC
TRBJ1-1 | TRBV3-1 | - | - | CASSQEAEAFF | TGTGCCAGCAGCCAAGAGGCAGAAGCTTTCTTT
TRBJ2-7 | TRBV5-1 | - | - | CASSLPGGPYEQYF | TGCGCCAGCAGCTTGCCAGGGGGGCCCTACGAGCAGTACTTC
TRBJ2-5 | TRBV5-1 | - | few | CASSVKNKLKETQYF | TGCGCCAGCAGCGTGAAAAACAAATTAAAGGAGACCCAGTACTTC